This TCR beta chain was captured by sequencing in a study of T cells in Graves' hyperthyroidism and ophthalmopathy. Study observations and caveats: The blood repertoire included most of the expanded thyroid clonotypes above 0.001. A median about 6 months before onset, the model predicted ophthalmopathy.

Graves' hyperthyroidism qualified as stable when ophthalmopathy did not progress within 18 months. Uncontrolled infection, other autoimmune disease, pregnancy or lactation excluded patients. TCR beta CDR3 sequences were amplified from RNA transcripts. First-round RT-PCR of the TCR CDR3 relied on the HTBI primer set. Using its own MiXCR run on the multiplex PCR reads, TCRdb lists one record per CDR3 protein. The data show around 690,000 distinct CDR3 sequences, roughly 17% seen once. This CDR3 has 16 amino acids. The germline V gene encodes CDR1 KGHSH and CDR2 LQKENI. V was pared by 0 bases and J by 0 bases, with 12 bases between. Of note for this clonotype: Its antigen is as yet unknown.

The clonotype originates from a man aged 50 to 59 with Graves' hyperthyroidism. This chain uses TRBV18 with TRBJ2-7; D is unresolved. The sequenced sample was blood. CDR3: CASSPPRTLTSYEQYF. For the CDR3, the DNA is TGTGCCAGCTCACCACCAAGGACGCTTACCTCCTACGAGCAGTACTTC.